These 32 T cell receptor beta chains originate from one sample sequenced in a study of CD8 T cells in Susac syndrome. Random hexamers served to reverse transcribe about 0.45 to 1 ug RNA. TCRdb ran MiXCR on the immunoSEQ multiplex PCR reads and lists one entry per CDR3 protein. This table has some 240,000 distinct CDR3 sequences, about 96% appearing once. Sequencing was carried out using CD4+ T cells from PBMCs. Source of these receptors: a human donor with Susac syndrome.

The genes are TRBV12-3 or TRBV12-4 and TRBJ2-1; a weak D match, TRBD2 (5 bases). CDR3 length: 15 residues. Between the trimmed V and J ends, which lost 3 bases and 2 bases, there was a span of 11 bases. The CDR3 bases are TGTGCCAGCAGTTTTGGGGAGACCCCCTACAATGAGCAGTTCTTC. Protein: CASSFGETPYNEQFF.

CDR3 protein: CASSLETTRASEQFF. The CDR3 nucleotides read TGTGCCAGCAGCTTAGAGACTACTAGGGCTAGTGAGCAGTTCTTC. The chain employs TRBV7-2 and TRBJ2-1, with D possibly TRBD2 on 5 matching bases. The length of the CDR3 is 15 residues. The germline V gene encodes CDR1 SGHTA and CDR2 FQGNSA. Trimming removed 1 base at V and 9 bases at J, with 16 bases between.

V and J are TRBV9 and TRBJ2-7; D gene uncertain. Germline-derived CDR1 and CDR2 are SGDLS and YYNGEE. Trimming took off 0 bases at V and 3 bases at J, with 13 bases between the two ends. The length of the CDR3 is 15 residues. This CDR3 reads CASSVDRFTIYEQYF. The DNA for the CDR3 is TGTGCCAGCAGCGTAGACAGATTTACGATCTACGAGCAGTACTTC.

V gene TRBV9 combines with J gene TRBJ2-2, with a tentative D call TRBD2 (5 bases). CDR1 is SGDLS and CDR2 is YYNGEE in the germline V gene. V dropped 4 bases and J dropped 0 bases, with 10 bases sitting between them. This CDR3 is built from 15 residues. The CDR3 DNA is TGTGCCAGCAGCTCTCTAGCAGCGAACACCGGGGAGCTGTTTTTT. Its protein product is CASSSLAANTGELFF.

The chain couples TRBV20-1 to TRBJ2-7, with D unresolved. V shed 3 bases and J shed 2 bases, with 5 bases lying between them. This CDR3 comprises 11 residues. The germline V gene has CDR1 DFQATT and CDR2 SNEGSKA (reference sequence). DNA for the CDR3: TGCAGTGCTAGTATCACCTACGAGCAGTACTTC. This translates into CSASITYEQYF.

The V and J genes are TRBV24-1 and TRBJ2-2; D remains ambiguous. The V gene's germline CDR1 is KGHDR and CDR2 SFDVKD. The CDR3 loop spans 12 amino acids. Trimming stripped 9 bases from V and 1 base from J, with 5 bases between. CDR3 amino acids: CATSMNTGELFF. Written as DNA, the CDR3 is TGTGCCACCTCGATGAACACCGGGGAGCTGTTTTTT.

The chain recombines TRBV20-1 with TRBJ2-1; D gene uncertain. Germline V lookup: CDR1 DFQATT, CDR2 SNEGSKA (reference sequence). The CDR3 contains 11 residues. V lost 5 bases and J lost 4, with 6 bases in between. CDR3 region: CSAARYNEQFF. The CDR3 DNA reads TGCAGTGCTGCCCGATACAATGAGCAGTTCTTC.

The V call is TRBV20-1, the J call TRBJ2-1; possibly TRBD1 or TRBD2 for D (5 bases each). The germline gives CDR1 DFQATT, CDR2 SNEGSKA (reference sequence). V was shortened by 2 bases and J by 4 bases, with 9 bases between the two germline ends. This CDR3 contains 13 residues. The CDR3: CSARSGRYNEQFF. CDR3 in DNA: TGCAGTGCTAGATCAGGGAGATACAATGAGCAGTTCTTC.

CDR3 in DNA: TGTGCCAGCAGCCCCCTTTTATGGAACACTGAAGCTTTCTTT. Its translation: CASSPLLWNTEAFF. The V gene is TRBV3-1, the J gene TRBJ1-1; no definite D call. This CDR3 has 14 residues. With 4 bases removed from V and 1 base from J, the gap between germline ends came to 10 bases. In germline, CDR1 is LGHDT, CDR2 YNNKEL (reference sequence). Based on the CDR3 plus reference TRBV3-1 and TRBJ1-1, the full variable domain is DTAVSQTPKYLVTQMGNDKSIKCEQNLGHDTMYWYKQDSKKFLKIMFSYNNKELIINETVPNRFSPKSPDKAHLNLHINSLELGDSAVYFCASSPLLWNTEAFFGQGTRLTVV.

V is TRBV30 and J is TRBJ1-2; the D is unclear. The CDR3 sequence is 13 residues long. Germline CDR1 and CDR2: GTSNPN and SVGIG (reference sequence). V lost 0 bases and J 8 bases, leaving 13 bases between the germline ends. The chain's CDR3 is CAWSVNLQTGYTF. The CDR3 region has the DNA TGTGCCTGGAGTGTAAACCTCCAGACGGGCTACACCTTC.

The gene calls are TRBV20-1 and TRBJ2-2; 8 nucleotides line up with TRBD2. This CDR3 comprises 17 residues. Per the germline V gene, CDR1 is DFQATT and CDR2 is SNEGSKA (reference sequence). V was pared by 0 bases and J by 4 bases, with 10 bases of the junction left unmatched. The chain's CDR3 is CSARDTQTSALTGELFF. The CDR3 region has the DNA TGCAGTGCTAGAGATACTCAGACTAGCGCGCTCACCGGGGAGCTGTTTTTT.

This sequence joins TRBV28 and TRBJ2-3; 7 bases fit TRBD2. The length of the CDR3 is 14 residues. V lost 5 bases, J lost 7 bases, and 9 bases stayed unmatched. In germline, CDR1 is MDHEN, CDR2 SYDVKM. Here the CDR3 DNA reads TGTGCCAGCAGTCCCGGCGGGAGAGTAAATACGCAGTATTTT. Amino acid sequence: CASSPGGRVNTQYF. The entire variable domain, with the rest obtained from reference TRBV28 and TRBJ2-3, is as follows: DVKVTQSSRYLVKRTGEKVFLECVQDMDHENMFWYRQDPGLGLRLIYFSYDVKMKEKGDIPEGYSVSREKKERFSLILESASTNQTSMYLCASSPGGRVNTQYFGPGTRLTVL.

This chain uses TRBV20-1 with TRBJ2-7, with 9 positions matching TRBD1. Germline-derived CDR1 and CDR2 are DFQATT and SNEGSKA (reference sequence). The CDR3 extends over 13 amino acids. V was pared by 5 bases and J by 1 base, with 3 bases of the junction left unmatched. The CDR3 nucleotides are TGCAGTGCTTCCGGGACAGGGTCCTACGAGCAGTACTTC. Translated: CSASGTGSYEQYF.

This clonotype came up once. The V and J genes are TRBV20-1 and TRBJ1-1; D gene unclear. Trimming cost V 4 bases and J 1 base, with 10 bases left between them. The germline V gene has CDR1 DFQATT and CDR2 SNEGSKA (reference sequence). The CDR3 runs 13 residues. In DNA form, the CDR3 reads TGCAGTGCTAAGCTCGAGGGGAACACTGAAGCTTTCTTT. Amino acids: CSAKLEGNTEAFF.

The gene calls are TRBV29-1 and TRBJ1-1; possible D gene TRBD1, 5 bases. The CDR3 contains 13 residues. V was clipped by 6 bases and J by 6 bases, with 17 bases between them. Germline assignment: CDR1 SQVTM and CDR2 ANQGSEA. CDR3 amino acids: CSVLTEGWPEAFF. The CDR3 region has the DNA TGCAGCGTCCTCACAGAGGGGTGGCCTGAAGCTTTCTTT. Full variable domain (missing parts from reference TRBV29-1 and TRBJ1-1): SAVISQKPSRDICQRGTSLTIQCQVDSQVTMMFWYRQQPGQSLTLIATANQGSEATYESGFVIDKFPISRPNLTFSTLTVSNMSPEDSSIYLCSVLTEGWPEAFFGQGTRLTVV.

The chain joins TRBV29-1 to TRBJ2-7; no definite D call. The length of the CDR3 is 11 residues. With 5 bases removed from V and 6 bases from J, the gap between germline ends came to 11 bases. The germline gives CDR1 SQVTM, CDR2 ANQGSEA. CDR3: CSVLVNGEQYF. The CDR3 DNA reads TGCAGCGTTTTAGTAAACGGCGAGCAGTACTTC.

CDR3 loop: CASSGTVNTEAFF. CDR3 in DNA: TGTGCCAGTAGTGGGACAGTTAACACTGAAGCTTTCTTT. The gene calls are TRBV19 and TRBJ1-1; 7 bases match TRBD1. The CDR3 covers 13 residues. Germline V gene sequence: CDR1 LNHDA, CDR2 SQIVND (reference sequence). The V and J ends lost 5 bases and 2 bases, in that order; junction bases with no gene match: 2.

The chain is built from TRBV5-1 and TRBJ1-2; TRBD1 matches at 7 bases. Losses at the gene ends were 5 bases for V and 8 bases for J; bases not matched to a gene: 9. Per germline, CDR1 SGHRS and CDR2 YFSETQ. CDR3 length: 13 amino acids. The CDR3 region is CASRTGSTYGYTF. CDR3 nucleotide sequence: TGCGCCAGCAGGACAGGGTCGACCTACGGCTACACCTTC.

The chain is built from TRBV29-1 and TRBJ2-4; the D call may be TRBD1 or TRBD2 (7 bases each). V dropped 3 bases and J dropped 7 bases, with 19 bases sitting between them. There are 15 residues in the CDR3. Germline CDR1 SQVTM, CDR2 ANQGSEA. The CDR3 loop reads CSVEGTASGLNIQYF. The CDR3 DNA reads TGCAGCGTTGAGGGGACAGCTAGCGGTCTTAACATTCAGTACTTC.

This clonotype was observed once. The rearrangement joins TRBV30 to TRBJ2-7, with 10 positions matching TRBD2. The CDR3 has 15 residues. The trim removed 0 bases at V and 0 bases at J, leaving 2 bases unmatched. From germline, CDR1 is GTSNPN and CDR2 SVGIG (reference sequence). CDR3 residues: CAWSVTSGVSYEQYF. CDR3 sequence (DNA): TGTGCCTGGAGTGTAACTAGCGGGGTCTCCTACGAGCAGTACTTC. The variable domain in full, completed from reference TRBV30 and TRBJ2-7, reads SQTIHQWPATLVQPVGSPLSLECTVEGTSNPNLYWYRQAAGRGLQLLFYSVGIGQISSEVPQNLSASRPQDRQFILSSKKLLLSDSGFYLCAWSVTSGVSYEQYFGPGTRLTVT.

The chain employs TRBV7-8 and TRBJ2-7; D is unclear. CDR1 is SGHVS, CDR2 FQNEAQ, per germline. The CDR3 runs 14 residues. Trimming took 1 base from V and 3 from J, leaving 10 bases between them. CDR3 protein: CASSLVSVGYEQYF. The CDR3 nucleotides are TGTGCCAGCAGCTTAGTAAGTGTAGGCTACGAGCAGTACTTC. Looking up the rest from reference TRBV7-8 and TRBJ2-7 gives the full variable domain: GAGVSQSPRYKVAKRGQDVALRCDPISGHVSLFWYQQALGQGPEFLTYFQNEAQLDKSGLPSDRFFAERPEGSVSTLKIQRTQQEDSAVYLCASSLVSVGYEQYFGPGTRLTVT.

A few counts support this clonotype. CDR3 residues: CASSRTSGTSTDTQYF. The CDR3 bases are TGTGCCAGCAGCCGAACTAGCGGGACGTCCACAGATACGCAGTATTTT. The chain couples TRBV3-1 to TRBJ2-3; the match to TRBD2 covers 10 bases. The trim removed 4 bases at V and 2 bases at J, leaving 6 bases unmatched. Germline V gives CDR1 LGHDT, CDR2 YNNKEL (reference sequence). This CDR3 comprises 16 residues.

This clonotype was recorded only once. The chain uses TRBV20-1 and TRBJ2-1; D uncertain. Germline V gene lookup returns CDR1 DFQATT and CDR2 SNEGSKA (reference sequence). The CDR3 is made up of 12 amino acids. With 1 base removed from V and 6 bases from J, the gap between germline ends came to 7 bases. CDR3 in DNA: TGCAGTGCTAGAGTCCGCGGCAATGAGCAGTTCTTC. Its translation: CSARVRGNEQFF.

This clonotype was counted a single time. V and J are TRBV30 and TRBJ2-6, with D perhaps being TRBD1 or TRBD2 (6 bases each). CDR3 length: 17 amino acids. The germline CDR1 and CDR2 sequences are GTSNPN and SVGIG (reference sequence). V shed 2 bases and J shed 2 bases, with 16 bases lying between them. CDR3 amino acids: CAWSLRSGGPGANVLTF. The CDR3, as DNA: TGTGCCTGGAGTCTCCGTTCTGGGGGGCCTGGGGCCAACGTCCTGACTTTC. Based on the CDR3 plus reference TRBV30 and TRBJ2-6, the full variable domain is SQTIHQWPATLVQPVGSPLSLECTVEGTSNPNLYWYRQAAGRGLQLLFYSVGIGQISSEVPQNLSASRPQDRQFILSSKKLLLSDSGFYLCAWSLRSGGPGANVLTFGAGSRLTVL.

The chain joins TRBV5-1 to TRBJ1-2; D might be TRBD1 (5 bases). V shed 4 bases and J shed 8 bases, with 15 bases lying between them. Germline values: CDR1 SGHRS, CDR2 YFSETQ. The CDR3 runs 13 residues. CDR3 in amino acids: CASSPGGLEGYTF. Here the CDR3 DNA reads TGCGCCAGCAGCCCCGGGGGACTCGAGGGCTACACCTTC. Using reference TRBV5-1 and TRBJ1-2 for the parts outside the CDR3, the full variable domain is KAGVTQTPRYLIKTRGQQVTLSCSPISGHRSVSWYQQTPGQGLQFLFEYFSETQRNKGNFPGRFSGRQFSNSRSEMNVSTLELGDSALYLCASSPGGLEGYTFGSGTRLTVV.

The chain recombines TRBV30 with TRBJ1-5, with 7 bases fitting TRBD1. CDR1 is GTSNPN and CDR2 is SVGIG in the germline V gene (reference sequence). The CDR3 runs to 19 residues. J gave up 0 bases and V 0 bases, and 14 bases lay outside the gene matches. CDR3 in DNA: TGTGCCTGGAGTGTACAGGGGACCCTGAAACTCTTTAGCAATCAGCCCCAGCATTTT. This sequence encodes CAWSVQGTLKLFSNQPQHF.

The sample holds one count of this clonotype. The rearrangement joins TRBV18 to TRBJ1-2; D call uncertain. This CDR3 has 13 residues. V lost 1 base to trimming and J lost 4 bases, with 7 bases between them. Germline V gene data show CDR1 as KGHSH and CDR2 as LQKENI. This CDR3 reads CASSPLEVYGYTF. In DNA, the CDR3 is TGTGCCAGCTCACCACTAGAGGTCTATGGCTACACCTTC.

This clonotype was picked up one time. CDR3: CSAFGQGYTF. The DNA of the CDR3 is TGCAGTGCTTTCGGACAGGGCTACACCTTC. V and J are TRBV20-1 and TRBJ1-2; D perhaps matches TRBD1 (6 bases). CDR1 and CDR2 from the germline V gene are DFQATT and SNEGSKA (reference sequence). The CDR3 is made up of 10 amino acids. The V end was cut by 5 bases, the J end by 8 bases, with 9 bases between.

In its sample, this clonotype was seen once. The CDR3 nucleotides read TGTGCCAGTATTTCCAGAGTGGCGTACACCGGGGAGCTGTTTTTT. As protein: CASISRVAYTGELFF. The rearrangement uses TRBV19 and TRBJ2-2; D call uncertain. There are 15 residues in the CDR3. Trimming took 7 bases from V and 3 from J, leaving 15 bases between them. The germline gives CDR1 LNHDA, CDR2 SQIVND (reference sequence).

The chain recombines TRBV23-1 with TRBJ2-3; D gene ambiguous. TRBV23-1 belongs to the ORF category, with a function that is uncertain. The CDR3 loop spans 16 amino acids. The V end lost 0 bases, the J end lost 1 base, and 11 bases lay between the germline ends. The CDR3 DNA sequence: TGCGCCAGCAGTCAATCCCGAAAAGGCCGCACAGATACGCAGTATTTT. It codes for CASSQSRKGRTDTQYF.

The chain carries TRBV29-1 and TRBJ1-1; D is unclear. This CDR3 spans 10 amino acids. Germline CDR1 SQVTM, CDR2 ANQGSEA. Trimming cost V 7 bases and J 7 bases, with 10 bases left between them. The CDR3 DNA is TGCAGCGCCATGGACGGTGAAGCTTTCTTT. Translation: CSAMDGEAFF.

The V gene is TRBV18, the J gene TRBJ2-2, with D perhaps matching TRBD1 or TRBD2 (5 bases each). Germline CDR1 and CDR2: KGHSH and LQKENI. The CDR3 totals 13 residues. The V and J ends lost 3 bases and 3 bases respectively, with 5 bases between them. The CDR3, as DNA: TGTGCCAGCTCACCGGGGGACACCGGGGAGCTGTTTTTT. As protein: CASSPGDTGELFF.